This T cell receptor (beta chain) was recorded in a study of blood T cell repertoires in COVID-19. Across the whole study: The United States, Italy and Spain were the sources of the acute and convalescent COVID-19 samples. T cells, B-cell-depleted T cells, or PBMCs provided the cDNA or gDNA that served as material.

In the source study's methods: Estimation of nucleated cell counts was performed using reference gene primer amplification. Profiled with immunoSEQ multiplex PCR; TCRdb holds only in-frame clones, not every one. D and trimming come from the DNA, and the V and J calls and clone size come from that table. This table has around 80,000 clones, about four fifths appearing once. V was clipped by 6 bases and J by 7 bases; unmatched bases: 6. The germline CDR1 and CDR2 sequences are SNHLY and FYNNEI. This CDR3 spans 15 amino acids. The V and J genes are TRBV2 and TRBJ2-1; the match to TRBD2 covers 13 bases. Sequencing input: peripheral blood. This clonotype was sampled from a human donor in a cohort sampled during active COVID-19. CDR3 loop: CASRPLAGGGNEQFF. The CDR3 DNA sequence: TGTGCCAGCAGACCACTAGCGGGAGGGGGGAATGAGCAGTTCTTC.